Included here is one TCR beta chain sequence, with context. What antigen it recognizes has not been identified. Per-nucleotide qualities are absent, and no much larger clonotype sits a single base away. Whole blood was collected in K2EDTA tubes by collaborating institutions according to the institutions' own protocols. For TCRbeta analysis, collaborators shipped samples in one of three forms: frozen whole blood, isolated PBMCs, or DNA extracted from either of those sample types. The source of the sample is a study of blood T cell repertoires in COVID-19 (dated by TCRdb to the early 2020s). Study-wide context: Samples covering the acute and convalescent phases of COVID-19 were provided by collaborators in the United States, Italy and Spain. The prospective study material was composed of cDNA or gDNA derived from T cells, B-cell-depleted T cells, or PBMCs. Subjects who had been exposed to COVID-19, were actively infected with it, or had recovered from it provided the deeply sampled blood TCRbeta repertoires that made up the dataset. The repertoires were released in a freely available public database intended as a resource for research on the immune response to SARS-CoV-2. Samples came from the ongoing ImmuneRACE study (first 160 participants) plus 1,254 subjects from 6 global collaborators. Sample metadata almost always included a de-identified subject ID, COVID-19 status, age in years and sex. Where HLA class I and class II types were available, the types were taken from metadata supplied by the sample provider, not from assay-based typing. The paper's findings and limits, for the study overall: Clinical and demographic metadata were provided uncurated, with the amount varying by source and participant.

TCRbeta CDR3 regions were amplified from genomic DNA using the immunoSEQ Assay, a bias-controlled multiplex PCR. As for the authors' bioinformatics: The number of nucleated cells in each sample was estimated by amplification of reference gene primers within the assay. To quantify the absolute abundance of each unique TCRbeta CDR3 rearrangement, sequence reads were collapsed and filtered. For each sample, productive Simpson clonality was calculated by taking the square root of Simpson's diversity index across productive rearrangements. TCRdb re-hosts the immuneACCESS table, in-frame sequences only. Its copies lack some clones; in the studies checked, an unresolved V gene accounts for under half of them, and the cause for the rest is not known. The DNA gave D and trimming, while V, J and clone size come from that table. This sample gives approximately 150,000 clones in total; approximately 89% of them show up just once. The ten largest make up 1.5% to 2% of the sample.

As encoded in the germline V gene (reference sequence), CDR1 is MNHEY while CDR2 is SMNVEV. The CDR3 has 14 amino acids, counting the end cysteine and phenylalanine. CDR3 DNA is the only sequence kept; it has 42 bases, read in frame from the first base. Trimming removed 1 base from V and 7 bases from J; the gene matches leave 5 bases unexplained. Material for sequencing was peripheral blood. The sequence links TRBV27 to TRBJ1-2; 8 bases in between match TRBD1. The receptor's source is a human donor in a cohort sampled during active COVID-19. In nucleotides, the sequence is TGTGCCAGCAGTTTATATCCAGGGGGCGCTGGCTACACCTTC. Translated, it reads CASSLYPGGAGYTF.